This is a list of T cell receptor beta chains from one sample in a study of shared clonotypes between healthy human individuals. Clones were read by immunoSEQ multiplex PCR, and TCRdb kept only the in-frame ones, dropping some. The sample consists of some 1 million clones, 60% to 80% of them appearing once. The sequenced sample consisted of memory CD4+ T cells sorted from blood. The receptors come from a man aged 18 to 29 in good health. The CDR3 runs from the conserved cysteine through the conserved F or W. A D gene is named only where the DNA matches it firmly. Size values are once, few and many counts, or a class for expanded clones, and some rows have none.

>TRBD1|19|once|TRBV30|TRBJ1-2
CAWSAPRAGGGGPNYGYTF
TGTGCCTGGAGTGCCCCCCGGGCAGGGGGCGGAGGCCCTAACTATGGCTACACCTTC
>TRBD2|16|-|TRBV5-4|TRBJ2-3
CASSRTSGGHTYTQYF
TGTGCCAGCAGCAGAACTAGCGGGGGGCACACTTATACGCAGTATTTT
>-|15|-|TRBV10-3|TRBJ2-4
CAISGDNPTKNIQYF
TGTGCCATCAGTGGGGACAATCCGACTAAAAACATTCAGTACTTC
>TRBD1|14|few|TRBV30|TRBJ1-5
CAWETGGRGQPQHF
TGTGCCTGGGAGACAGGGGGCCGGGGTCAGCCCCAGCATTTT
>-|14|-|TRBV4-3|TRBJ1-1
CASSQEKGYTEAFF
TGCGCCAGCAGCCAAGAAAAGGGGTACACTGAAGCTTTCTTT
>-|16|few|TRBV9|TRBJ1-2
CASSFGYGGVGYGYTF
TGTGCCAGCAGCTTCGGGTACGGGGGCGTTGGTTATGGCTACACCTTC
>-|14|few|TRBV25-1|TRBJ1-5
CASSGNRNNQPQHF
TGTGCCAGCAGTGGGAACAGAAACAATCAGCCCCAGCATTTT
>-|13|-|TRBV6-5|TRBJ2-2
CASRTPGPGELFF
TGTGCCAGCAGGACCCCAGGGCCCGGGGAGCTGTTTTTT
>TRBD2|15|-|TRBV7-2|TRBJ2-5
CASSDTSGLQETQYF
TGTGCCAGCAGCGATACTAGCGGGCTACAAGAGACCCAGTACTTC
>TRBD1|16|-|TRBV6-5|TRBJ2-7
CASSYSRPGQGYEQYF
TGTGCCAGCAGTTACTCGAGACCCGGACAGGGCTACGAGCAGTACTTC
>TRBD2|13|-|TRBV7-2|TRBJ2-5
CASSQGLVGTQYF
TGTGCCAGCAGCCAGGGACTAGTCGGGACCCAGTACTTC
>TRBD1|16|-|TRBV5-1|TRBJ1-4
CASSSDPGQGNEKLFF
TGCGCCAGCAGCTCAGACCCGGGACAGGGTAATGAAAAACTGTTTTTT
>-|16|-|TRBV5-1|TRBJ1-2
CASAGGGLSQEYGYTF
TGCGCCAGCGCTGGCGGGGGGCTTTCACAAGAGTATGGCTACACCTTC
>TRBD2|15|-|TRBV10-3|TRBJ2-7
CAISPTSGNIYEQYF
TGTGCCATCAGCCCGACTAGCGGGAATATCTACGAGCAGTACTTC